One T cell receptor (beta chain) is described in this entry. This clone was seen once. There is no known antigen for this receptor. No quality values exist for individual bases; no much larger clone is one base distant. The record originates from a study of OX40 agonist ivuxolimab in advanced cancers. For the study in its entirety: Ivuxolimab was an agonistic, fully human IgG2 monoclonal antibody directed against OX40 (CD134), a costimulatory receptor. Intravenous ivuxolimab was administered to patients every 2 weeks at six dose levels: 0.01, 0.1, 0.3, 1.5, 3 and 10 mg/kg. The paper covers the monotherapy dose-escalation part of the phase I ivuxolimab trial, which included N ≈ 54 patients. Patients were allowed to have had prior anti-PD-1, anti-PD-L1 or anti-CTLA-4 therapy, and approximately 37% of the dose-escalation patients had been treated with checkpoint inhibitors. Three dose-escalation patients achieved partial responses, one with hepatocellular carcinoma and two with cutaneous melanoma. In the dose-escalation cohort, 75% to 90% of patients were male, and the mean age was roughly 60 years with a range of roughly 20 to 85. Among the roughly 52 dose-escalation patients, around 20 had hepatocellular carcinoma, around 15 melanoma, 9 renal cell carcinoma and 9 head and neck cancer. Peripheral TCRbeta sequencing aimed to test whether ivuxolimab altered TCR sequence diversity and caused clonal T-cell expansion.

The full study reports these points: Low levels of normalized T-cell clonal expansion were also seen in some patients who did not respond. After ivuxolimab, CD8+ T cells had more expanded clones than CD4+ T cells on average. In the 0.1-3.0 mg/kg groups, partial responders were among the patients with the lowest normalized peripheral clonal expansion, particularly in CD8+ T cells. At doses from 0.1 to 3.0 mg/kg, clonal expansion was seen in both CD4+ and CD8+ blood T cells between baseline and week 6. The antigen specificity of the peripheral T cells that underwent clonal expansion was not determined.

Measured from the cysteine to the phenylalanine, the CDR3 is 15 residues long. The read is trimmed to its CDR3 DNA, 45 bases read in frame from base 1. Between the V and J ends, shortened by 1 base and 4 bases respectively, the junction contains 12 bases. CDR1 and CDR2 (SGHTS, YDEGEE) derive from the germline V gene. Genomic DNA was extracted from sorted cells for sequencing of the TCRbeta CDR3 region. TCRbeta CDR3 regions were sequenced using the immunoSEQ Assay. The immuneACCESS repertoire file appears here via TCRdb, limited to in-frame rearrangements. These files lack a portion of the clones; in checked studies, under half of the deficit traces to unresolved V genes, and the cause of the others is not known. This sample gives tens of thousands of clones in total; 85% to 95% of them show up just once. The ten largest make up just over 20% of the sample. The trial excluded patients who had a history of autoimmune disease or were on systemic immunosuppression. Peripheral blood for TCR sequencing was drawn from every dose cohort at baseline, at cycle 4 day 1 and at cycle 7 day 1. Samples were obtained from an open-label, multicenter, first-in-human phase I dose-escalation trial of ivuxolimab. Adults with locally advanced or metastatic head and neck squamous cell, hepatocellular, melanoma or renal cell carcinoma were enrolled in the trial. Before TCR sequencing, CD4+ and CD8+ T cells were separately sorted from peripheral blood.

The chain employs TRBV5-8 and TRBJ2-1; the D gene may be TRBD1 or TRBD2, since each aligns over 5 bases. The receptor was derived from an adult with an advanced solid tumor such as melanoma, head and neck, liver or kidney cancer. The sample consisted of CD4+ or CD8+ T cells sorted from blood, taken in a trial of the OX40 agonist ivuxolimab. The CDR3 region has the sequence CASSLRGPYYNEQFF. The DNA sequence is as follows: TGTGCCAGCAGCTTGCGGGGACCTTATTACAATGAGCAGTTCTTC.